This T cell receptor beta chain was documented in a study of human CD8 memory T cell subsets. Study results and caveats: Diversity, per Chao1 estimates, appeared greater in stem-like memory T cells than in precursor exhausted T cells.

Comments on this clonotype: The antigen is unknown.

Libraries targeted TCR beta using 5' RACE with UMIs. TCRdb reprocessed the 5' RACE reads; each CDR3 protein has one entry and no DNA is given. The sample data list roughly 7,000 distinct CDR3 sequences. Stem-like memory CD8+ T cells (TSTEM) were CCR7+ PD-1- TIGIT-. It was from buffy coats of healthy donors that the PBMC came. The starting material, duplicate vials of some 140,000 sorted CD8+ T cells per subset, provided the RNA. This CDR3 region has 13 residues. Germline values: CDR1 SNHLY, CDR2 FYNNEI. This TCR derives from a human donor in good health. Sequences were obtained from CD8+ stem-like memory T cells (TSCM and TCM) sorted from PBMCs. Subset meaning: stem-like memory CD8 T cells (TSTEM), CCR7+ PD-1- TIGIT-. The rearrangement links TRBV2 to TRBJ2-7; the TCRdb D gene call, TRBD1, has no DNA to confirm it. The CDR3 is CASSERQGYEQYF.